A selection of T cell receptor beta chains follows, all from one sample in a study of T cell responses to AZD1222 COVID-19 vaccine. Data came from immunoSEQ multiplex PCR; TCRdb stores just in-frame clones and leaves some out. The repertoire holds 150,000 to 190,000 clones, 88% seen once, with roughly 7% in the top ten. The sequencing here drew on peripheral blood, taken after recovery from COVID-19. Every receptor here comes from an adult who had recovered from COVID-19. Each CDR3 is given with its conserved first and last residue. Each record gives: J gene, clone size, V gene, D gene, CDR3 DNA, CDR3 protein. A D gene is named only where the DNA matches it firmly. Only some rows state a clone size, as once, few, many or a class for expanded clones.

TRBJ2-5 NA TRBV12-1 NA TGTGCCAGCACCGCGGGACTAGCGGGAGAGACCCAGTACTTC CASTAGLAGETQYF
TRBJ2-2 once TRBV7-3 TRBD2 TGTGCCAGCAGCCCTACGGGACTAGCGGGGGGAAACAGTCACGGGGAGCTGTTTTTT CASSPTGLAGGNSHGELFF
TRBJ1-1 NA TRBV18 NA TGTGCCAGCTCCCAGACAGAGGGTGGATATGGTGAAGCTTTCTTT CASSQTEGGYGEAFF
TRBJ1-4 NA TRBV7-9 NA TGTGCCAGCAGCCCTTTGGGAGAGGGGCCTCTAAATGAAAAACTGTTTTTT CASSPLGEGPLNEKLFF
TRBJ2-2 once TRBV28 NA TGTGCCAGCAGTTTTCCTCCACTGGGGGCGCACACCGGGGAGCTGTTTTTT CASSFPPLGAHTGELFF
TRBJ2-2 NA TRBV9 NA TGTGCCAGCAGCGTAATCACCGGGGAGCTGTTTTTT CASSVITGELFF
TRBJ1-2 NA TRBV3-1/TRBV3-2 TRBD1 TGTGCCAGCAGCCAAGATAACAGGGGAGCTAACTATGGCTACACCTTC CASSQDNRGANYGYTF
TRBJ1-3 NA TRBV5-1 TRBD1 TGCGCCAGCAGCTTGAATTTTGGGACAGGGGGCCTCTGGTCGGGAAACACCATATATTTT CASSLNFGTGGLWSGNTIYF
TRBJ2-5 NA TRBV11-1 NA TGTGCCAGCAGCCCCAGGGTTAGGGAGACCCAGTACTTC CASSPRVRETQYF
TRBJ2-1 NA TRBV6-1 TRBD2 TGTGCCAGCAGTGAACGGGTAGCGGGAGGGTACAATGAGCAGTTCTTC CASSERVAGGYNEQFF
TRBJ2-1 NA TRBV2 TRBD2 TGTGCCAGCAGGGTGGGACTAGCGGGAGACAATGAGCAGTTCTTC CASRVGLAGDNEQFF
TRBJ2-3 NA TRBV3-1/TRBV3-2 TRBD2 TGTGCCAGCAGAACTAGCGGGCATGGGACAGATACGCAGTATTTT CASRTSGHGTDTQYF
TRBJ2-7 NA TRBV27 TRBD1 TGTGCCAGCAGTTCCCAGGGGACAGGAAACTACGAGCAGTACTTC CASSSQGTGNYEQYF
TRBJ2-3 medium-sized TRBV5-6 NA TGTGCCAGCAGCTTGTATAACCCCTCGGATACGCAGTATTTT CASSLYNPSDTQYF
TRBJ1-5 NA TRBV5-1 TRBD1 TGCGCCAGCAGCTTGGGGCCGGGACAGGGAAATCAGCCCCAGCATTTT CASSLGPGQGNQPQHF
TRBJ1-5 NA TRBV10-3 TRBD1 TGTGCCATCAGTGCAGACAGGGGCAATCAGCCCCAGCATTTT CAISADRGNQPQHF
TRBJ2-2 NA TRBV3-1/TRBV3-2 NA TGTGCCAGCACCCTGGCAGCGAACACCGGGGAGCTGTTTTTT CASTLAANTGELFF
TRBJ1-5 NA TRBV19 NA TGTGCCAGTAGCTACGGTGGGGCAGGGTACAATCAGCCCCAGCATTTT CASSYGGAGYNQPQHF
TRBJ2-6 NA TRBV4-1 NA TGCGCCAGCAGCCAAGATGAGGCAGGCGGCTACTCTGGGGCCAACGTCCTGACTTTC CASSQDEAGGYSGANVLTF
TRBJ1-2 few TRBV2 NA TGTGCCAGCAGTGTGGACGGCAGAGACACCTTC CASSVDGRDTF
TRBJ1-4 NA TRBV12-3/TRBV12-4 NA TGTGCCAGCAGCCGGGACTTAAAAGAAAAACTGTTTTTT CASSRDLKEKLFF
TRBJ1-5 NA TRBV5-1 NA TGCGCCAGCAGCTTGGAAGGGAACGCCGGTCAGCCCCAGCATTTT CASSLEGNAGQPQHF
TRBJ1-3 NA TRBV28 NA TGTGCCAGCACCCCCCCCACAGGGTTTGGAAACACCATATATTTT CASTPPTGFGNTIYF
TRBJ1-3 NA TRBV5-1 NA TGCGCCAGCAGCTTGGGGGGTGTTAGAGACACCATATATTTT CASSLGGVRDTIYF
TRBJ2-2 NA TRBV3-1/TRBV3-2 NA TGTGCCAGCAGCCAGGGCGACAGATCCGGGGAGCTGTTTTTT CASSQGDRSGELFF
TRBJ2-2 NA TRBV25-1 TRBD2 TGTGCCAGCAGTGACCCTAGCGGGATCTACACCGGGGAGCTGTTTTTT CASSDPSGIYTGELFF
TRBJ1-6 NA TRBV15 NA TGTGCCACCAGCAGGGGGGGGACTAATTCACCCCTCCACTTT CATSRGGTNSPLHF
TRBJ1-2 NA TRBV7-3 TRBD1 TGTGCCAGCAGCCCCGGGACAGGGACGTACTATGGCTACACCTTC CASSPGTGTYYGYTF
TRBJ1-5 NA TRBV7-8 NA TGTGCCAGCAGCCTGGACCTTAGCAATCAGCCCCAGCATTTT CASSLDLSNQPQHF
TRBJ1-1 few TRBV6-2/TRBV6-3 TRBD1 TGTGCCAGCAGTTACACAACCGGGACAGTCCCTTTCTTT CASSYTTGTVPFF
TRBJ2-2 NA TRBV9 NA TGTGCCAGCACCCTACACGCGAACACCGGGGAGCTGTTTTTT CASTLHANTGELFF
TRBJ1-1 few TRBV6-5 NA TGTGCCAGCAGTTATTTCGACGAGAAAGCTTTCTTT CASSYFDEKAFF
TRBJ2-3 NA TRBV5-1 NA TGCGCCAGCAGCTTGATAGGGTCTAGCACAGATACGCAGTATTTT CASSLIGSSTDTQYF
TRBJ2-4 NA TRBV9 NA TGTGCCAGCAGCAAACAGGGGACTCTAGCCAAAAACATTCAGTACTTC CASSKQGTLAKNIQYF
TRBJ1-2 NA TRBV7-2 NA TGTGCCAGCAGCTTATTCGCAGCTGGGGGGTTTGACTATGGCTACACCTTC CASSLFAAGGFDYGYTF
TRBJ2-5 few TRBV3-1/TRBV3-2 NA TGTGCCAGCAGCCCCATAATACAAGAGACCCAGTACTTC CASSPIIQETQYF
TRBJ1-2 NA TRBV7-7 TRBD1 TGTGCCAGCAGCAGAGAAGGGGGGACAGGGAACTATGGCTACACCTTC CASSREGGTGNYGYTF
TRBJ1-6 NA TRBV14 NA TGTGCCAGCAGCCAACCGGCGGCTTCTACACCCCTCCACTTT CASSQPAASTPLHF
TRBJ1-2 NA TRBV20-1 NA TGCAGTGCTAGTCTCGAGACCAGAAGCTATGGCTACACCTTC CSASLETRSYGYTF
TRBJ1-6 NA TRBV7-9 NA TGTGCCAGCAGCTTAGCAGGAGGGGGGGATTCACCCCTCCACTTT CASSLAGGGDSPLHF
TRBJ2-7 NA TRBV14 TRBD1 TGTGCCAGCAGCTTTTTACCGGGACAGGGGGCCTACGAGCAGTACTTC CASSFLPGQGAYEQYF
TRBJ2-7 NA TRBV21-1 NA TGTGCCAGCAGCAAAGCCCCTAGCGGGGGACAATACGAGCAGTACTTC CASSKAPSGGQYEQYF
TRBJ1-5 NA TRBV7-9 NA TGTGCCAGCAGCTTAGGGGAAAGCAATCAGCCCCAGCATTTT CASSLGESNQPQHF
TRBJ2-2 NA TRBV15 NA TGTGCCACCAGCGGCGGGCACAACACCGGGGAGCTGTTTTTT CATSGGHNTGELFF
TRBJ2-3 NA TRBV6-6 NA TGTGCCAGCAGTAGAGGGGGTACAGATACGCAGTATTTT CASSRGGTDTQYF
TRBJ2-2 NA TRBV5-1 TRBD1 TGCGCCAGCAGCACCCGGACAGGGGGCGAGACCGGGGAGCTGTTTTTT CASSTRTGGETGELFF
TRBJ1-1 NA TRBV5-1 NA TGCGCCAGCAGCTCCCCGGCGGGGGGCGCTTATACTGAAGCTTTCTTT CASSSPAGGAYTEAFF
TRBJ2-1 NA TRBV19 TRBD1 TGTGCCAGTAGTAGCCCGGTGACAGGGGACCACAATGAGCAGTTCTTC CASSSPVTGDHNEQFF
TRBJ2-3 NA TRBV27 TRBD2 TGTGCCAGCAGGAGACTAGCGGGAAAGGCAGATACGCAGTATTTT CASRRLAGKADTQYF
TRBJ2-3 NA TRBV28 TRBD1 TGTGCCAGCAGTTTGGGTCCCGAGACAGGGGACGCAGATACGCAGTATTTT CASSLGPETGDADTQYF
TRBJ1-4 NA TRBV4-1 TRBD1 TGCGCCAGCAGCCAACCGGGACAGGTTAATGAAAAACTGTTTTTT CASSQPGQVNEKLFF
TRBJ1-4 NA TRBV19 TRBD1 TGTGCCAGTAGTATACCAGGGGGCTTTGTAAAACTGTTTTTT CASSIPGGFVKLFF
TRBJ1-5 NA TRBV7-9 TRBD1 TGTGCCAGCAGCCCGGCAGGGGGCACTCAGCCCCAGCATTTT CASSPAGGTQPQHF
TRBJ2-1 NA TRBV10-3 NA TGTGCCATCAGACGGGACCCGGGGGCGTACAATGAGCAGTTCTTC CAIRRDPGAYNEQFF
TRBJ1-3 NA TRBV13 NA TGTGCCAGCAGCTTAGGGTGGACTGGAAACACCATATATTTT CASSLGWTGNTIYF
TRBJ1-1 NA TRBV3-1/TRBV3-2 NA TGTGCCAGCAGCCCAGGGACAAGCGTTGGCCCAATGAACACTGAAGCTTTCTTT CASSPGTSVGPMNTEAFF
TRBJ1-1 NA TRBV7-2 NA TGTGCCAGCAGCTTAGGTATAGGGGGTGAAGCTTTCTTT CASSLGIGGEAFF
TRBJ1-1 once TRBV29-1 NA TGCAGCGTGGAAGTTTCTGACACTGAAGCTTTCTTT CSVEVSDTEAFF
TRBJ2-3 NA TRBV4-2 TRBD2 TGTGCCAGCAGCCAAGGTCCTAGCGGGAATACAGATACGCAGTATTTT CASSQGPSGNTDTQYF